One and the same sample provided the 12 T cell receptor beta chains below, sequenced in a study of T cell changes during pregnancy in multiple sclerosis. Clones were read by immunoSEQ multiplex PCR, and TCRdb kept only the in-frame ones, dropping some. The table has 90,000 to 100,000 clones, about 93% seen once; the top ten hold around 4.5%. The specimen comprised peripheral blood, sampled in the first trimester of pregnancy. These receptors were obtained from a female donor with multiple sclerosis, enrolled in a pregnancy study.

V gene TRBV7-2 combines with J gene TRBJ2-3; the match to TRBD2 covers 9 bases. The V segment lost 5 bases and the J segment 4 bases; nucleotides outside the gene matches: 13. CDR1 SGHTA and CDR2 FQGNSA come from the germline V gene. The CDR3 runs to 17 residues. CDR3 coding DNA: TGTGCCAGCAGCCCCCCTAGGAGCGGGGGGTTGTCAGATACGCAGTATTTT. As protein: CASSPPRSGGLSDTQYF.

In nucleotides, the CDR3 is TGTGCCATCAGGGGGTCTCAGGGGGCTTCTGCTGGAAACACCATATATTTT. Translated, it gives CAIRGSQGASAGNTIYF. The rearrangement joins TRBV10-3 to TRBJ1-3; 8 bases agree with TRBD1. The CDR3 has 17 amino acids. Unmatched junction bases numbered 12, after V lost 6 bases and J lost 2 bases. Per germline, CDR1 ENHRY and CDR2 SYGVKD.

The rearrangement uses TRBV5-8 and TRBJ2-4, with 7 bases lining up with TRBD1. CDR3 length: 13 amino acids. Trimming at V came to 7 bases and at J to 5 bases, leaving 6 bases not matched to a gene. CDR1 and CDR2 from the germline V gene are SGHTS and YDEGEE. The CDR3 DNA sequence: TGTGCCAGCTTCCACGGGACAGAAAACATTCAGTACTTC. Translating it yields CASFHGTENIQYF.

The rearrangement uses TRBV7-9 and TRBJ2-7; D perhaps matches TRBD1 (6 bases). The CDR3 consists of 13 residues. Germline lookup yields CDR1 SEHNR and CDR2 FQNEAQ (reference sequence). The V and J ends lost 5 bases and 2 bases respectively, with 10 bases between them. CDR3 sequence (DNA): TGTGCCAGCAGCCCGACAGGAGCCTACGAGCAGTACTTC. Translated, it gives CASSPTGAYEQYF.

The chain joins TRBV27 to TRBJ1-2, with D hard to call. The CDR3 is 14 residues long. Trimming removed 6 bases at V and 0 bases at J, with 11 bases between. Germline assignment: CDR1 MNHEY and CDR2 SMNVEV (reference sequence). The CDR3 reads CASSPVGSNYGYTF. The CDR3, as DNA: TGTGCCAGCAGCCCGGTCGGGTCTAACTATGGCTACACCTTC.

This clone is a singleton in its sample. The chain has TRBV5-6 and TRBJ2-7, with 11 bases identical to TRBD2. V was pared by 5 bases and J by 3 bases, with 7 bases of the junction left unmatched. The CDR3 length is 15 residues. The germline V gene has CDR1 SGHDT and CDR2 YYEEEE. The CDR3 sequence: CASRRTGLAVYEQYF. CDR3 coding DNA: TGTGCCAGCAGACGTACGGGACTAGCGGTCTACGAGCAGTACTTC.

For the CDR3, the DNA is TGTGCCAGCAGCTCCATAGCGAACACTGAAGCTTTCTTT. Translation gives CASSSIANTEAFF. The J gene is TRBJ1-1, the V gene TRBV11-3; D gene ambiguous. V gave up 4 bases and J gave up 1 base, with 7 bases separating them. CDR3 length: 13 amino acids. The germline gives CDR1 SGHNT, CDR2 YENEEA.

The DNA of the CDR3 is TGTGCCAGTAGTATAGGCTTCAGCTCCTACAATGAGCAGTTCTTC. Translated: CASSIGFSSYNEQFF. The chain uses TRBV19 and TRBJ2-1; no firm D call. This CDR3 is built from 15 residues. CDR1 LNHDA and CDR2 SQIVND come from the germline V gene (reference sequence). V dropped 1 base and J dropped 0 bases, with 7 bases sitting between them.

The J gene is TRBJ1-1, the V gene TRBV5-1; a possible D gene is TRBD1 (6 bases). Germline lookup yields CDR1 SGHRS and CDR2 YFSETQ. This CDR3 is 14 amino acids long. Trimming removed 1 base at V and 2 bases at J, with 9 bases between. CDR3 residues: CASSLLQGNTEAFF. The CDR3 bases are TGCGCCAGCAGCTTGCTACAGGGAAACACTGAAGCTTTCTTT. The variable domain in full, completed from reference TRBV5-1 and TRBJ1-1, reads KAGVTQTPRYLIKTRGQQVTLSCSPISGHRSVSWYQQTPGQGLQFLFEYFSETQRNKGNFPGRFSGRQFSNSRSEMNVSTLELGDSALYLCASSLLQGNTEAFFGQGTRLTVV.

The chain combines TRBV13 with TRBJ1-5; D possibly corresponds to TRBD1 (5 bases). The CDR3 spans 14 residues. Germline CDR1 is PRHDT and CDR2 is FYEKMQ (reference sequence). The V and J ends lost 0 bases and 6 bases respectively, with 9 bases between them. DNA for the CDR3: TGTGCCAGCAGCTTAGGGTGGGGCGGTCAGCCCCAGCATTTT. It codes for CASSLGWGGQPQHF. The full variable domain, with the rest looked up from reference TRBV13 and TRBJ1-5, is AAGVIQSPRHLIKEKRETATLKCYPIPRHDTVYWYQQGPGQDPQFLISFYEKMQSDKGSIPDRFSAQQFSDYHSELNMSSLELGDSALYFCASSLGWGGQPQHFGDGTRLSIL.

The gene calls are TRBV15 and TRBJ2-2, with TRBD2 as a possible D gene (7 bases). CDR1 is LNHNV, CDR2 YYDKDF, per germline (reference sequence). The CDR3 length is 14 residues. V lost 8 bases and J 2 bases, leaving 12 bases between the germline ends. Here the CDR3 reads CATAAGANTGELFF. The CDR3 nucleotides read TGTGCCACCGCGGCGGGGGCTAACACCGGGGAGCTGTTTTTT.

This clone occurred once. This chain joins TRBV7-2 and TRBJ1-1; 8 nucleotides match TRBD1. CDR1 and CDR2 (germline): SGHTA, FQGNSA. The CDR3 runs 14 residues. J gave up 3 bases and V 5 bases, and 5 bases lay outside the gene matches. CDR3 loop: CASSKDRVDTEAFF. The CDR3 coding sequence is TGTGCCAGCAGCAAGGACAGGGTGGACACTGAAGCTTTCTTT.